The 7 T cell receptor beta chains below were found in one sample sequenced in a study of cytomegalovirus exposure and HLA in healthy donors. Primers for the PCR totalled 60 Vbeta and 13 Jbeta. Measured with immunoSEQ multiplex PCR; TCRdb has only the in-frame clones, and not every one. The sample shows over 100,000 clones, over 70% of them seen only once. Input material: PBMCs. The receptors here all came from a woman in her 40s in good health and CMV-seronegative.

The CDR3 protein is CASSHHTTDTDTQYF. CDR3 DNA: TGCGCCAGCAGCCATCACACAACCGATACAGATACGCAGTATTTT. The gene calls are TRBV4-1 and TRBJ2-3, with no clear D. V lost 3 bases to trimming and J lost 3 bases, with 13 bases between them. The CDR3 is made up of 15 amino acids. CDR1 and CDR2 (germline): MGHRA, YSYEKL.

The chain joins TRBV10-3 to TRBJ1-5; the D is unclear. CDR1 ENHRY and CDR2 SYGVKD come from the germline V gene. This CDR3 comprises 12 residues. V was cut by 4 bases and J by 12 bases, with 13 bases left in between. As DNA, the CDR3 is TGTGCCATCAGTGCGGTTGATGGACTCCAGCATTTT. This sequence encodes CAISAVDGLQHF.

CDR3 DNA sequence: TGTGCCAGCAACCGGGACAGAAACACTGAAGCTTTCTTT. This codes for CASNRDRNTEAFF. V gene TRBV5-6 combines with J gene TRBJ1-1, with 7 nucleotides matching TRBD1. With V trimmed by 6 bases and J by 2 bases, 4 bases remained unmatched. This CDR3 has 13 residues. CDR1 is SGHDT, CDR2 YYEEEE, per germline.

The V call is TRBV5-1, the J call TRBJ2-1; 8 bases align to TRBD2. Trimming cost V 4 bases and J 8 bases; bases outside gene matches: 17. Germline V gene sequence: CDR1 SGHRS, CDR2 YFSETQ. There are 17 residues in the CDR3. This chain's CDR3 is CASSDRKLAETVDEQFF. Here the CDR3 DNA reads TGCGCCAGCAGCGACAGAAAACTAGCGGAGACCGTCGATGAGCAGTTCTTC.

J is TRBJ2-1 and V is TRBV7-8, with 8 bases that match TRBD2. The CDR3 is 17 amino acids. The J segment lost 5 bases and the V segment lost 2 bases, leaving 11 bases of the junction unmatched. Germline V gene data show CDR1 as SGHVS and CDR2 as FQNEAQ. The CDR3: CASSLPAGGYVDNEQFF. In DNA, the CDR3 is TGTGCCAGCAGCTTACCCGCGGGGGGATATGTCGACAATGAGCAGTTCTTC.

The V and J genes are TRBV4-2 and TRBJ2-1; D is possibly TRBD2 (6 bases). CDR1 LGHNA and CDR2 YNFKEQ come from the germline V gene. Trimming cost V 0 bases and J 1 base, with 13 bases left between them. This CDR3 contains 17 residues. CDR3: CASSQDQSGRSYNEQFF. The CDR3, as DNA: TGTGCCAGCAGCCAAGATCAGAGCGGGCGATCCTACAATGAGCAGTTCTTC.

The CDR3 coding sequence is TGCGCCAGCAGCTTGAAGCCGATGGGCGACAGGGAGGAACACGAGCAGTACTTC. The encoded protein is CASSLKPMGDREEHEQYF. The V gene is TRBV5-1, the J gene TRBJ2-7, with D possibly matching TRBD1 (7 bases). From germline, CDR1 is SGHRS and CDR2 YFSETQ. The V end lost 1 base, the J end lost 5 bases, and 25 bases lay between the germline ends. The CDR3 extends over 18 amino acids.